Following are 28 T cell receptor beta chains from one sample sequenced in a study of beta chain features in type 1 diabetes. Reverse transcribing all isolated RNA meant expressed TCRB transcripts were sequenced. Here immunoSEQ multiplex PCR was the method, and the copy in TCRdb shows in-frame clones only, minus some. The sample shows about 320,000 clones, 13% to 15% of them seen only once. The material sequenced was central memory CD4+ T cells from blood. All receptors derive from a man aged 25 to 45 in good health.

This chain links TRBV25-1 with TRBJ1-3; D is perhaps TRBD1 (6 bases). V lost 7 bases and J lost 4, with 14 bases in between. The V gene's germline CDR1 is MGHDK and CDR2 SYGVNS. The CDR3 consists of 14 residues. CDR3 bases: TGTGCCAGCACACTTACAGGGTCCGGAAACACCATATATTTT. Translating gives CASTLTGSGNTIYF.

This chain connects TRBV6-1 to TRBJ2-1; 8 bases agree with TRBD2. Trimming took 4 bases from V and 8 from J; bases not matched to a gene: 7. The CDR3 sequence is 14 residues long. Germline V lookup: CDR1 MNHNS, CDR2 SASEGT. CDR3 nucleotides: TGTGCCAGCAGTGCAAGCGGGAGAGGCGATGAGCAGTTCTTC. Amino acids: CASSASGRGDEQFF.

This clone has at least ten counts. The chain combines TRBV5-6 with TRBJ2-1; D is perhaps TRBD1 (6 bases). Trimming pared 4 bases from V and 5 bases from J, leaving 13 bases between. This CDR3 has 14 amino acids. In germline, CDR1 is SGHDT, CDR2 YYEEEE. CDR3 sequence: CASSRPGQNNEQFF. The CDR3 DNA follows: TGTGCCAGCAGCCGCCCGGGACAAAACAATGAGCAGTTCTTC.

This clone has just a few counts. CDR3 DNA: TGTGCCAGCAGCCCCAGGACCCCCACCGGGGAGCTGTTTTTT. It is translated as CASSPRTPTGELFF. This chain connects TRBV7-2 to TRBJ2-2; D call uncertain. Per the germline V gene, CDR1 is SGHTA and CDR2 is FQGNSA. Trimming removed 5 bases at V and 4 bases at J, with 11 bases between. CDR3 length equals 14 residues.

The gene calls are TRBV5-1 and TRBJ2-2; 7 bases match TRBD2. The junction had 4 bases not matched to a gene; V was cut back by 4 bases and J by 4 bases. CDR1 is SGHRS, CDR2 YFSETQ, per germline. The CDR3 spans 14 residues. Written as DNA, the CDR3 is TGCGCCAGCAGCCCGGAGCGGGGCACCGGGGAGCTGTTTTTT. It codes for CASSPERGTGELFF.

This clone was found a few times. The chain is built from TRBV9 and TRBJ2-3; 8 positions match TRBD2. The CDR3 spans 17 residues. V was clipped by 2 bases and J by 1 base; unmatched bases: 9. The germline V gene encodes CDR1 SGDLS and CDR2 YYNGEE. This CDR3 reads CASSVTPGLGGTDTQYF. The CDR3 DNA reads TGTGCCAGCAGCGTCACTCCGGGACTAGGGGGCACAGATACGCAGTATTTT.

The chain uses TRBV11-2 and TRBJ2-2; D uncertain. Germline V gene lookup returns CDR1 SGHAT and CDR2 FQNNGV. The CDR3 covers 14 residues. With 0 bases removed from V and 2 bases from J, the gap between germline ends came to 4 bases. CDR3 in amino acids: CASSLERNTGELFF. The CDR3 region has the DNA TGTGCCAGCAGCTTAGAGAGAAACACCGGGGAGCTGTTTTTT.

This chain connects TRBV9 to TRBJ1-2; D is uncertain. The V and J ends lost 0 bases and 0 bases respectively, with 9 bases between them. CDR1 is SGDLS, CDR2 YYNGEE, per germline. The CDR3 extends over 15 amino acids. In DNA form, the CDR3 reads TGTGCCAGCAGCGTAGGGCAGCAACCTAACTATGGCTACACCTTC. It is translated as CASSVGQQPNYGYTF.

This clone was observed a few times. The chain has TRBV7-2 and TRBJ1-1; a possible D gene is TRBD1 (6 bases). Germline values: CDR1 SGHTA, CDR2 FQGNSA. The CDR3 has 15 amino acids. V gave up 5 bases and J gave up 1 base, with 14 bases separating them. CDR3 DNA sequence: TGTGCCAGCAGCCCCCCGGCGGGGGCGAACACTGAAGCTTTCTTT. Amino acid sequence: CASSPPAGANTEAFF. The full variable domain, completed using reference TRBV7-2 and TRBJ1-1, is GAGVSQSPSNKVTEKGKDVELRCDPISGHTALYWYRQSLGQGLEFLIYFQGNSAPDKSGLPSDRFSAERTGGSVSTLTIQRTQQEDSAVYLCASSPPAGANTEAFFGQGTRLTVV.

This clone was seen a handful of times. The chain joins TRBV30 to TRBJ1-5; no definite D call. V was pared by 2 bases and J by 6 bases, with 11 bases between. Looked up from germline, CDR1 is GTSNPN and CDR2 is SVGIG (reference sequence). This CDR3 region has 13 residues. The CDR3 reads CAWSWLVRQPQHF. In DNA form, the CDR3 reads TGTGCCTGGAGTTGGTTAGTTCGTCAGCCCCAGCATTTT.

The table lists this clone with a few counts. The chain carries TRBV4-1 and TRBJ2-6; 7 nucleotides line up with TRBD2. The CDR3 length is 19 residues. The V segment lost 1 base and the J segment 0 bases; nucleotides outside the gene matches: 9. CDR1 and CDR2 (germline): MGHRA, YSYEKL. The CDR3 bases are TGCGCCAGCAGCCAAGGCTTGGGGGGAGGGGCCTCTGGGGCCAACGTCCTGACTTTC. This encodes CASSQGLGGGASGANVLTF.

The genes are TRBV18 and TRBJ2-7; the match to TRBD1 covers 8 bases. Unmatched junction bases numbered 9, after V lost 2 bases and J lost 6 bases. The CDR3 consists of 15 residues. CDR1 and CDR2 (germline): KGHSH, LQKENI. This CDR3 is CASSPRTGTLSEQYV. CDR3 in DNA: TGTGCCAGCTCACCAAGGACAGGGACCCTTAGCGAGCAGTACGTC.

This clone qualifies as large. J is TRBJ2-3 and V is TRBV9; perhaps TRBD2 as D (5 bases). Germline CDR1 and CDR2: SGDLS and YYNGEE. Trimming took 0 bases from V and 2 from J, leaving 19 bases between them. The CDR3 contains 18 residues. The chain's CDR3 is CASSVGLRYGDNTDTQYF. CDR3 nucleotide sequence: TGTGCCAGCAGCGTAGGTCTCCGCTACGGGGATAACACAGATACGCAGTATTTT. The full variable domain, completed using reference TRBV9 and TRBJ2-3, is DSGVTQTPKHLITATGQRVTLRCSPRSGDLSVYWYQQSLDQGLQFLIQYYNGEERAKGNILERFSAQQFPDLHSELNLSSLELGDSALYFCASSVGLRYGDNTDTQYFGPGTRLTVL.

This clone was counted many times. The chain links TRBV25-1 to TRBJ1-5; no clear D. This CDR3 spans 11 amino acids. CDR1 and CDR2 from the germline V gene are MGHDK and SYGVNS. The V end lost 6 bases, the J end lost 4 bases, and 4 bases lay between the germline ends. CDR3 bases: TGTGCCAGCAGCAGGAATCAGCCCCAGCATTTT. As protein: CASSRNQPQHF.

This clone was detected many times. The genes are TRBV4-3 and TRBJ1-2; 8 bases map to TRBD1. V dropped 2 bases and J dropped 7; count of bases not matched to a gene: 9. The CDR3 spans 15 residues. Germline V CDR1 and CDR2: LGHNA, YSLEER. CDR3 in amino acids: CASSQTTTGVSGYTF. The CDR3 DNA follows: TGCGCCAGCAGCCAAACGACGACAGGGGTTAGTGGCTACACCTTC.

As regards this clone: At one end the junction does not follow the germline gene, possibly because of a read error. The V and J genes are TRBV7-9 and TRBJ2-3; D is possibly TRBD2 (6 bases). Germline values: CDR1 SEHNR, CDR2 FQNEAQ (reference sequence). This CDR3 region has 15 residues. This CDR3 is CASSLAGGNTDTQYF. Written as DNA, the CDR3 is TGTGCCAGCAGCCTAGCCGGGGGAAACACAGATACGCAGTATTTT. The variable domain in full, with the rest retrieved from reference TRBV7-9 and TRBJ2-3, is DTGVSQNPRHKITKRGQNVTFRCDPISEHNRLYWYRQTLGQGPEFLTYFQNEAQLEKSRLLSDRFSAERPKGSFSTLEIQRTEQGDSAMYLCASSLAGGNTDTQYFGPGTRLTVL.

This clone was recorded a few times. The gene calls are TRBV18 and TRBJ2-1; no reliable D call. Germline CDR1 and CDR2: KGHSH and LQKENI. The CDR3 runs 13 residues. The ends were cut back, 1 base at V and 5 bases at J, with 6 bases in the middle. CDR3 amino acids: CASSPQSDNEQFF. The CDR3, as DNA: TGTGCCAGCTCACCACAGTCTGACAATGAGCAGTTCTTC.

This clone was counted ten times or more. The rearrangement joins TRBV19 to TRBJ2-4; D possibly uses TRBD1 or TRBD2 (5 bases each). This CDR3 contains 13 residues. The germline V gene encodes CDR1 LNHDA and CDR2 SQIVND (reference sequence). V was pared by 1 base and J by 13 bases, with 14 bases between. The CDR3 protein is CASSIGGAGSQYF. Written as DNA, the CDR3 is TGTGCCAGTAGTATAGGCGGAGCAGGGAGCCAGTACTTC. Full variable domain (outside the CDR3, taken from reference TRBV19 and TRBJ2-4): DGGITQSPKYLFRKEGQNVTLSCEQNLNHDAMYWYRQDPGQGLRLIYYSQIVNDFQKGDIAEGYSVSREKKESFPLTVTSAQKNPTAFYLCASSIGGAGSQYFGAGTRLSVL.

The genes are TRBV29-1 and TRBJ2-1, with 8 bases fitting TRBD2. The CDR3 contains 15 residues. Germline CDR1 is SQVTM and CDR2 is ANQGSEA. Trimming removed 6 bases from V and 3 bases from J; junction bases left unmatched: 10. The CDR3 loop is CSVAIGLADYNEQFF. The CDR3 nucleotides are TGCAGCGTGGCGATAGGACTAGCCGACTACAATGAGCAGTTCTTC.

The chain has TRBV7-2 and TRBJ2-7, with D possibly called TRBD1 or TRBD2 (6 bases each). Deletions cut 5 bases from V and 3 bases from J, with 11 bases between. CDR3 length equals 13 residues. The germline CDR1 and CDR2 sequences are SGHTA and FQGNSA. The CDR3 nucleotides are TGTGCCAGCAGCCGGAGGGACATCTACGAGCAGTACTTC. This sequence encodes CASSRRDIYEQYF.

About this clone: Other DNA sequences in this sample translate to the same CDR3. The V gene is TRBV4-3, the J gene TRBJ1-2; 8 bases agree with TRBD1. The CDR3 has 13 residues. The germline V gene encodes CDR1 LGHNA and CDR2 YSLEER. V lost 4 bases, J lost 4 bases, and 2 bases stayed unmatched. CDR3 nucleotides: TGCGCCAGCAGCCGCGACAGGGGCTATGGCTACACCTTC. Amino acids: CASSRDRGYGYTF.

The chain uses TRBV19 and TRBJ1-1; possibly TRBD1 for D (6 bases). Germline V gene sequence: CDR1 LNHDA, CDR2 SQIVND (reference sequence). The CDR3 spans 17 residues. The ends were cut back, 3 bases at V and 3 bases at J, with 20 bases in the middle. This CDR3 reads CASSMRRGRGADTEAFF. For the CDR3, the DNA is TGTGCCAGTAGTATGAGAAGAGGGAGGGGGGCAGACACTGAAGCTTTCTTT. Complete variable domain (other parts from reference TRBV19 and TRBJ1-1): DGGITQSPKYLFRKEGQNVTLSCEQNLNHDAMYWYRQDPGQGLRLIYYSQIVNDFQKGDIAEGYSVSREKKESFPLTVTSAQKNPTAFYLCASSMRRGRGADTEAFFGQGTRLTVV.

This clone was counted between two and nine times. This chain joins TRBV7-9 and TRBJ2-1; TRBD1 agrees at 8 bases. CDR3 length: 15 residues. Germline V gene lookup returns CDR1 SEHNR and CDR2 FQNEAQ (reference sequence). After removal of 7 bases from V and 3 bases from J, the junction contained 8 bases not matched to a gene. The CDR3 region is CASTLGGQDYNEQFF. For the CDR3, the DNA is TGTGCCAGCACGTTAGGGGGACAGGACTACAATGAGCAGTTCTTC.

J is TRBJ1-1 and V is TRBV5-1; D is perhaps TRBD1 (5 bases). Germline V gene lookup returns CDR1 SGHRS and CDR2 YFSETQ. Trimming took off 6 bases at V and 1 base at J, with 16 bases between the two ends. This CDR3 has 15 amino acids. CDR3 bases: TGCGCCAGCAAGAATCAGGGTCCCGGGAACACTGAAGCTTTCTTT. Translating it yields CASKNQGPGNTEAFF.

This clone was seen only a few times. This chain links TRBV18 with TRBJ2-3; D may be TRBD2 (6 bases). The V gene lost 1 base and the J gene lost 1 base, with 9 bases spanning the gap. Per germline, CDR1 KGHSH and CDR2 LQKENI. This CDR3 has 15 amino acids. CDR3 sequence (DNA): TGTGCCAGCTCACCACTAGCGGATGGCACAGATACGCAGTATTTT. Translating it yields CASSPLADGTDTQYF.

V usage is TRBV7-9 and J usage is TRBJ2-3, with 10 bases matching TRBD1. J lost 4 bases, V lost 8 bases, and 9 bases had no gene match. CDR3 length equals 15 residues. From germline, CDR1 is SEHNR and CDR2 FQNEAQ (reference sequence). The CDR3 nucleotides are TGTGCCAGCCATCGTATAGACAGGGGGCCAGATACGCAGTATTTT. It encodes CASHRIDRGPDTQYF. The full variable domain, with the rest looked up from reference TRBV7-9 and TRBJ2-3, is DTGVSQNPRHKITKRGQNVTFRCDPISEHNRLYWYRQTLGQGPEFLTYFQNEAQLEKSRLLSDRFSAERPKGSFSTLEIQRTEQGDSAMYLCASHRIDRGPDTQYFGPGTRLTVL.

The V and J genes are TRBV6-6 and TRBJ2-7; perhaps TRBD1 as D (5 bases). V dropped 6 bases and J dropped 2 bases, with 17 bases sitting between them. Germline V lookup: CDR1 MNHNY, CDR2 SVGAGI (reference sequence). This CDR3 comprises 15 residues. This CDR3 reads CASRKPGSQAYEQYV. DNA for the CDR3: TGTGCCAGCAGAAAACCAGGGTCCCAAGCCTACGAGCAGTACGTC.

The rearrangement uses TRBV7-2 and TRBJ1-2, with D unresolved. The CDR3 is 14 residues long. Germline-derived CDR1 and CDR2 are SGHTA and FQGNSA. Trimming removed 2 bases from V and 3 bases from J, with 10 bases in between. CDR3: CASSLSPDHYGYTF. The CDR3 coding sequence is TGTGCCAGCAGCTTATCCCCGGATCACTATGGCTACACCTTC.